One sample yielded the 10 T cell receptor beta chains listed below, sequenced in a study of long-term antiretroviral therapy in people with HIV. Researchers report immunoSEQ v3.0 was run at survey level. Profiled with immunoSEQ multiplex PCR; TCRdb holds only in-frame clones, not every one. The repertoire holds 25,000 to 35,000 clones, roughly 93% seen once, with less than 3.5% in the top ten. Sample: unsorted PBMCs, taken around 7.4 years after starting antiretroviral therapy. These receptors were collected from a man aged 50-59 years with HIV.

In its sample, this clone was seen once. The gene calls are TRBV7-2 and TRBJ1-2; TRBD1 matches at 11 bases. CDR1 is SGHTA and CDR2 is FQGNSA in the germline V gene. The CDR3 is made up of 15 amino acids. Trimming at V came to 1 base and at J to 2 bases, leaving 0 bases not matched to a gene. CDR3 region: CASSLGTGGNYGYTF. The CDR3 nucleotides read TGTGCCAGCAGCTTAGGGACAGGGGGCAACTATGGCTACACCTTC.

This clone has just one count. The chain is built from TRBV5-1 and TRBJ2-7; 7 nucleotides line up with TRBD1. Germline CDR1 SGHRS, CDR2 YFSETQ. With 0 bases clipped from V and 6 bases from J, the junction kept 6 bases outside the gene matches. The CDR3 is made up of 14 amino acids. The CDR3 region has the DNA TGCGCCAGCAGCTTGGGACAGGGCCTACTCGAGCAGTACTTC. Amino acids: CASSLGQGLLEQYF.

Remarks on this clone: This sample also contains other DNA sequences that code for the same CDR3. The chain uses TRBV25-1 and TRBJ1-6; D ambiguous. The V and J ends lost 4 bases and 7 bases respectively, with 5 bases between them. The CDR3 extends over 12 amino acids. The germline CDR1 and CDR2 sequences are MGHDK and SYGVNS. The CDR3 here is CASSVGNSPLHF. CDR3 DNA: TGTGCCAGCAGTGTGGGGAATTCACCCCTCCACTTT. Drawing the rest from reference TRBV25-1 and TRBJ1-6, the complete variable domain is EADIYQTPRYLVIGTGKKITLECSQTMGHDKMYWYQQDPGMELHLIHYSYGVNSTEKGDLSSESTVSRIRTEHFPLTLESARPSHTSQYLCASSVGNSPLHFGNGTRLTVT.

The V gene is TRBV5-1, the J gene TRBJ2-2; D possibly corresponds to TRBD1 (6 bases). Trimming left V 4 bases short and J 2 bases short, with 12 bases between. CDR3 length: 15 amino acids. Germline V CDR1 and CDR2: SGHRS, YFSETQ. CDR3 protein: CASSRQAINTGELFF. The CDR3 DNA sequence: TGCGCCAGCAGCAGACAGGCCATTAACACCGGGGAGCTGTTTTTT.

The V call is TRBV5-1, the J call TRBJ2-3, with 12 bases fitting TRBD1. J lost 5 bases, V lost 7 bases, and 8 bases had no gene match. CDR3 size: 15 residues. Germline CDR1 reads SGHRS; CDR2 reads YFSETQ. The CDR3 sequence is CASVPGQGARDTQYF. The CDR3 DNA follows: TGCGCCAGCGTCCCGGGACAGGGGGCAAGAGATACGCAGTATTTT.

This clone has a single count. V and J are TRBV28 and TRBJ2-3; D unclear. V was pared by 5 bases and J by 2 bases, with 14 bases between. CDR1 is MDHEN, CDR2 SYDVKM, per germline. This CDR3 is 15 amino acids long. This chain's CDR3 is CASSMTFAITDTQYF. The DNA of the CDR3 is TGTGCCAGCAGTATGACATTTGCCATCACAGATACGCAGTATTTT. The full variable domain, completed using reference TRBV28 and TRBJ2-3, is DVKVTQSSRYLVKRTGEKVFLECVQDMDHENMFWYRQDPGLGLRLIYFSYDVKMKEKGDIPEGYSVSREKKERFSLILESASTNQTSMYLCASSMTFAITDTQYFGPGTRLTVL.

The chain has TRBV7-3 and TRBJ2-1, with 10 nucleotides matching TRBD2. J gave up 4 bases and V 5 bases, and 8 bases lay outside the gene matches. CDR3 length equals 16 residues. Germline CDR1 reads SGHTA; CDR2 reads FQGTGA. The CDR3 bases are TGTGCCAGCAGCGCGAGCGGGGGGGCCAAGTACAATGAGCAGTTCTTC. The encoded protein is CASSASGGAKYNEQFF. Complete variable domain (other parts from reference TRBV7-3 and TRBJ2-1): GAGVSQTPSNKVTEKGKYVELRCDPISGHTALYWYRQSLGQGPEFLIYFQGTGAADDSGLPNDRFFAVRPEGSVSTLKIQRTERGDSAVYLCASSASGGAKYNEQFFGPGTRLTVL.

The chain joins TRBV5-1 to TRBJ2-3, with D perhaps TRBD1 or TRBD2 (5 bases each). CDR3 size: 14 residues. Germline CDR1 and CDR2: SGHRS and YFSETQ. With 0 bases removed from V and 0 bases from J, the gap between germline ends came to 5 bases. CDR3 nucleotide sequence: TGCGCCAGCAGCTTGGGGGACAGCACAGATACGCAGTATTTT. Its protein is CASSLGDSTDTQYF. Using reference TRBV5-1 and TRBJ2-3 for the parts outside the CDR3, the full variable domain is KAGVTQTPRYLIKTRGQQVTLSCSPISGHRSVSWYQQTPGQGLQFLFEYFSETQRNKGNFPGRFSGRQFSNSRSEMNVSTLELGDSALYLCASSLGDSTDTQYFGPGTRLTVL.

For the CDR3, the DNA is TGCGCCAGCAGCCATTCCCTCTCCGGGACAGACACAAATTCACCCCTCCACTTT. This sequence encodes CASSHSLSGTDTNSPLHF. This sequence joins TRBV10-2 and TRBJ1-6, with TRBD1 identical over 7 bases. Trimming cost V 6 bases and J 7 bases; bases outside gene matches: 18. Germline lookup yields CDR1 WSHSY and CDR2 SAAADI. This CDR3 region has 18 residues.

This chain links TRBV6-5 with TRBJ2-7; possibly TRBD2 for D (6 bases). Deletions cut 7 bases from V and 3 bases from J, with 13 bases between. Per germline, CDR1 MNHEY and CDR2 SVGAGI. CDR3 length equals 13 residues. The CDR3 DNA reads as TGTGCCAGCACTCCGGGAGCGAACTACGAGCAGTACTTC. Translating it yields CASTPGANYEQYF.